One TCR beta chain is described in this entry. Its recognized antigen is unknown. Nothing much larger sits one base from this clone, and base qualities are not available. TCRbeta CDR3 regions were amplified from genomic DNA by means of the immunoSEQ Assay, a bias-controlled multiplex PCR. The authors' analysis ran thus. The number of nucleated cells in each sample was estimated by amplification of reference gene primers within the assay. To quantify the absolute abundance of each unique TCRbeta CDR3 rearrangement, sequence reads were collapsed and filtered. For each sample, productive Simpson clonality was calculated as the square root of Simpson's diversity index across productive rearrangements. Drawn from immuneACCESS, this table holds only the in-frame rearrangements with V and J called that TCRdb kept. Clones are partly lost; checked studies trace under half to an unresolved V gene and leave the rest unexplained. V, J and clone size are taken as reported in that table, and D and trimming were inferred from the DNA itself. This sample gives some 150,000 clones in total; approximately 89% of them show up just once. Roughly 3.3% of the sample is held by the ten biggest clonotypes.

The germline V gene encodes CDR1 SGHDT and CDR2 YYEEEE. The CDR3 covers 15 residues, taking in both the cysteine and the phenylalanine. The entry retains the CDR3 DNA only, 45 bases that are in frame from base 1. Relative to germline, V is missing 7 bases and J is missing 5 bases, with 12 bases of the junction outside any gene match. Whole blood was collected in K2EDTA tubes by collaborating institutions according to the institutions' own protocols. For TCRbeta analysis, collaborators shipped samples in one of three forms: frozen whole blood, isolated PBMCs, or DNA extracted from either of those sample types. The data were taken from a study of blood T cell repertoires in COVID-19 (dated by TCRdb to the early 2020s). As for the study more broadly: Samples from collaborators originated in the United States, Italy and Spain and spanned both the acute and convalescent phases of COVID-19. The samples were drawn from the first 160 participants of the ongoing ImmuneRACE study and from some 1,300 subjects provided by 6 global collaborators. Sample metadata almost always included a de-identified subject ID, COVID-19 status, age in years and sex. Subjects who had been exposed to COVID-19, were actively infected with it, or had recovered from it provided the deeply sampled blood TCRbeta repertoires that made up the dataset. The material from the prospective study consisted of cDNA or gDNA derived from T cells, B-cell-depleted T cells, or PBMCs. Where available, HLA class I and class II types were obtained from metadata supplied by the sample provider rather than from assay-based typing. A freely available public database, intended as a resource for researchers studying the immune response to SARS-CoV-2, is where the repertoires were released. Summary of the overall study and its limitations: The amount of clinical and demographic metadata varied by source and participant and was provided uncurated.

The sequenced material came from peripheral blood. This receptor was obtained from an older man with acute or convalescent COVID-19. The receptor chain draws on TRBV5-6 and TRBJ1-5; the central 7 bases match TRBD1. The CDR3 protein sequence reads: CASSNGGGTDQPQHF. The nucleotide sequence reads TGTGCCAGCTCCAATGGAGGGGGCACGGATCAGCCCCAGCATTTT.